Listed here is a single TCR beta chain. Antigen: not known. These data originate in a study of T cell repertoires and HLA-DP antigens. Overall study: CD4+ T cells were cocultured with HeLa cells expressing HLA-DP.

V lost 4 bases to trimming and J lost 4 bases, with 17 bases between them. Germline CDR1 is KGHSH and CDR2 is LQKENI. The length of the CDR3 is 17 residues. Study observations and caveats: Against one allele, clones undetected before culture averaged roughly 35%; against the other, roughly 51%.

Pre-culture CD4+ samples were sequenced deeply, targeting 150,000 to 250,000 T cell genomes. Profiled with immunoSEQ multiplex PCR; TCRdb holds only in-frame clones, not every one. The sample lists about 73,000 clones; around 80% were seen once. This receptor was taken from a man in his sixties in good health and CMV-seronegative. The rearrangement uses TRBV18 and TRBJ2-6; either TRBD1 or TRBD2 may fit D (5 bases each). Material for sequencing was CD4+ T cells from PBMCs. The CDR3 loop is CASSLRDPNAGANVLTF. In DNA, the CDR3 is TGTGCCAGCTCACTCCGGGACCCTAACGCGGGGGCCAACGTCCTGACTTTC.